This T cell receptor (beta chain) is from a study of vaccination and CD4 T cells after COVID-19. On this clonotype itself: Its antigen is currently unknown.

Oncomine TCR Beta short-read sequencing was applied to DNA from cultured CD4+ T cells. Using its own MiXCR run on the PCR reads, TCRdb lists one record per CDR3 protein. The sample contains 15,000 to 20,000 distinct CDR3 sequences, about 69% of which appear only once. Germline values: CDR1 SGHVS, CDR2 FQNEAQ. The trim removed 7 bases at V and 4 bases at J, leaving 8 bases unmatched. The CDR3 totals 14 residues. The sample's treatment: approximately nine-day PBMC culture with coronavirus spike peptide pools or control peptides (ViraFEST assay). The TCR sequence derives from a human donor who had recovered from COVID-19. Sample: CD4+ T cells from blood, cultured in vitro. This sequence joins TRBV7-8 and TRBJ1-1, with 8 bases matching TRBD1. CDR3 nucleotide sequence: TGTGCCAGCAAGACCGGGACAGGTGGCACTGAAGCTTTCTTT. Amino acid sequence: CASKTGTGGTEAFF.